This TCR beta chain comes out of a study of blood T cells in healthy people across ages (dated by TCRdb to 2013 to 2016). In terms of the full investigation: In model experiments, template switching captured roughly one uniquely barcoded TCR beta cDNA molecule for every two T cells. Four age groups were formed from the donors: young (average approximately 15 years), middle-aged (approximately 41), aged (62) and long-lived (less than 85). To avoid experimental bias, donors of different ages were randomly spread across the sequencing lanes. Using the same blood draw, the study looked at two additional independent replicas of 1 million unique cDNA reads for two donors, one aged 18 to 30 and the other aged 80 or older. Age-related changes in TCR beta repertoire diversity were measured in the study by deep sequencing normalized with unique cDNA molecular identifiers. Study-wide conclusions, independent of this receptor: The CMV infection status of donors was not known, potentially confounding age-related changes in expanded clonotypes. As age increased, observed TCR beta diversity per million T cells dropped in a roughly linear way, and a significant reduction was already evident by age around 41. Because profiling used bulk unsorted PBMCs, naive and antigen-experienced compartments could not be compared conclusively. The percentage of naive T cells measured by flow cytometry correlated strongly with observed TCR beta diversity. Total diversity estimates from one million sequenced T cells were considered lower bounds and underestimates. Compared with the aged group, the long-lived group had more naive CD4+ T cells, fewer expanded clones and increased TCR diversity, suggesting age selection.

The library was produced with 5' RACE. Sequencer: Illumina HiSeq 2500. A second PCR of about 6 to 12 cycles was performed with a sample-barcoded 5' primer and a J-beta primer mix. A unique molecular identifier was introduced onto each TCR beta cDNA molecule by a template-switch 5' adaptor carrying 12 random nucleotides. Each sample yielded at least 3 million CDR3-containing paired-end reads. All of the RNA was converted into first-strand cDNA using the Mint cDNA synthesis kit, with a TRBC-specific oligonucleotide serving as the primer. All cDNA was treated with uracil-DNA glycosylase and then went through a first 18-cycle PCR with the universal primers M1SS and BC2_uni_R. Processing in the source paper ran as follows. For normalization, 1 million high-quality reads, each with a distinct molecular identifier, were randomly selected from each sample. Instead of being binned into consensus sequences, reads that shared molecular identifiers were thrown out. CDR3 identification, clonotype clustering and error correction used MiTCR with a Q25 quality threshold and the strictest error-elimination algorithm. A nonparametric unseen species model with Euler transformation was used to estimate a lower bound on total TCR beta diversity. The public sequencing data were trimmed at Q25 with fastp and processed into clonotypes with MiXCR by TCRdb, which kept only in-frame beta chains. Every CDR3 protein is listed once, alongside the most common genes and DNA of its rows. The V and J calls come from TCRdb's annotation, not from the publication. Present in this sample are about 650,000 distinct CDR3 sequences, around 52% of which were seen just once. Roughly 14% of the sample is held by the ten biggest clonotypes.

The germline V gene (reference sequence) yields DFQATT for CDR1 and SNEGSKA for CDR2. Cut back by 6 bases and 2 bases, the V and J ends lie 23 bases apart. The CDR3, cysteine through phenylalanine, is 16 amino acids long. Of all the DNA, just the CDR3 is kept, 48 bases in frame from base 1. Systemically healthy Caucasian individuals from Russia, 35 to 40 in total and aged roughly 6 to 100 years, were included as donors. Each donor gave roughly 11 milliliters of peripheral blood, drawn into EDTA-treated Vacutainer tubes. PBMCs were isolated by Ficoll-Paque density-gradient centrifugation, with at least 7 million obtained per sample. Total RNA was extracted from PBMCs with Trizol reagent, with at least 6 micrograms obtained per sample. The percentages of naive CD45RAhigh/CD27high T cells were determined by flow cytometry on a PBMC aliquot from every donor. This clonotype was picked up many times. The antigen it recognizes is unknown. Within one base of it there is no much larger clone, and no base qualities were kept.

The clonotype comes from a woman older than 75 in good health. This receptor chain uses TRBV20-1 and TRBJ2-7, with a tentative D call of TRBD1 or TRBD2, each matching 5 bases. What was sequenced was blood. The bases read TGCAGTGCAGAAGAAGTCCCTAGGGACGGGACCTACGAGCAGTACTTC. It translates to CSAEEVPRDGTYEQYF.